This TCR beta chain was recovered during a study of Graves' ophthalmopathy and Graves' hyperthyroidism. The CDR3 has 10 residues. Between the trimmed V and J ends, which lost 4 bases and 4 bases, there was a span of 2 bases. Germline CDR1 SQVTM, CDR2 ANQGSEA. The authors amplified TCR beta CDR3 regions from RNA transcripts. The first round was an RT-PCR with HTBI primers, and the second round was a multiplex PCR. TCRdb re-called the multiplex PCR reads through MiXCR, storing one row per CDR3 protein. The repertoire holds about 1.1 million distinct CDR3 sequences, with 36% as singletons. This clonotype was seen at least ten times. Its antigen is undetermined. Findings and limits, study-wide: The model flagged ophthalmopathy progression at around 70% sensitivity and under 75% specificity.

The chain combines TRBV29-1 with TRBJ2-1; unclear D gene. The receptor was derived from an adult man with Graves' hyperthyroidism. The sequenced material came from peripheral blood or thyroid tissue (not recorded which). The DNA of the CDR3 is TGCAGCGTTGGATACAATGAGCAGTTCTTC. Amino acids: CSVGYNEQFF.